This T cell receptor (beta chain) was recorded in a study of control samples from healthy donors and cancer patients. Some clones are missing from TCRdb's copy, which holds only in-frame ones; the method was immunoSEQ multiplex PCR. This sample has some 150,000 clones, with roughly 94% found just once. Trimming pared 6 bases from V and 0 bases from J, leaving 11 bases between. The CDR3 is 15 residues long. Germline V lookup: CDR1 MNHEY, CDR2 SVGAGI. The rearrangement uses TRBV6-5 and TRBJ2-2, with D hard to call. Sequencing was carried out using blood. The TCR was taken from a man in his forties in good health. CDR3 residues: CASRPGRSNTGELFF. CDR3 DNA: TGTGCCAGCAGGCCGGGCCGGTCGAACACCGGGGAGCTGTTTTTT.